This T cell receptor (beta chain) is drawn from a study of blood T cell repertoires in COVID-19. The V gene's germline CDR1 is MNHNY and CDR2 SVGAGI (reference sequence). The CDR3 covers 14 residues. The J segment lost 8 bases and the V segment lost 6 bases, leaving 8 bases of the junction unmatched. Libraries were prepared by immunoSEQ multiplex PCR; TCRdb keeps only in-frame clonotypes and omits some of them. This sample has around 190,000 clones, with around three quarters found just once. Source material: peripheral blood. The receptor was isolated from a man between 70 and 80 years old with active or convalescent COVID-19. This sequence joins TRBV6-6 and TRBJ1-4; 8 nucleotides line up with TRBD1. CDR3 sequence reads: CASRQGGTQEKLFF. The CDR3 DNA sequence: TGTGCCAGCAGACAGGGGGGGACACAGGAAAAACTGTTTTTT.